This TCR beta chain was profiled in a study of post-analysis software for immune sequencing data. Study details: The study covered relapsing-remitting, secondary progressive and progressive-relapsing courses of multiple sclerosis. Overall study findings and caveats: Comparison of patients with controls showed 4 to 6 TRBV segments more frequent in patients, TRBV5-6, TRBV5-1 and TRBV20-1 among them. Controls showed significantly higher normalized Chao1 diversity than did multiple sclerosis patients.

CDR3 length: 16 residues. The V segment lost 6 bases and the J segment 7 bases; nucleotides outside the gene matches: 11. Turning to this clonotype: Antigen specificity is unknown.

Unique-molecular-identifier-tagged TCR beta cDNA libraries were used. The authors obtained 400,000 to 600,000 cDNA molecules from approximately 0.95 to 9.8 million T cells. TCRdb reanalysed the PCR reads using MiXCR and keeps one entry per CDR3 protein. The sample carries roughly 400,000 distinct CDR3 sequences, about 39% recorded once. The chain uses TRBV12-3 or TRBV12-4 and TRBJ2-2; the match to TRBD2 covers 10 bases. The TCR sequence derives from a girl aged 2 to 9 with multiple sclerosis. Sequencing was done on a sample of blood. The CDR3: CASRFSSGGENGELFF. Written as DNA, the CDR3 is TGTGCCAGCAGGTTTTCCAGCGGGGGGGAAAACGGGGAGCTGTTTTTT.